This T cell receptor beta chain was documented in a study of vaccination and CD4 T cells after COVID-19. On the study more broadly: Overlapping spike peptides served as the stimulus for the cells. These peptides came from SARS-CoV-2 and from the common cold coronaviruses HCoV-NL63, HCoV-OC43 and HCoV-229E.

Treatment meaning: roughly 10-day PBMC culture with coronavirus spike peptide pools or control peptides (ViraFEST assay). The CDR3 spans 11 residues. V dropped 6 bases and J dropped 6 bases, with 11 bases sitting between them. Germline lookup yields CDR1 DFQATT and CDR2 SNEGSKA (reference sequence). An Oncomine TCR Beta short-read assay was used to sequence the DNA from cultured CD4+ T cells. TCRdb re-called the PCR reads with MiXCR, one entry per CDR3 protein. The repertoire holds roughly 20,000 distinct CDR3 sequences, with 55% to 60% as singletons. About this clonotype itself: Its antigen is undetermined.

The sequencing sample was made of CD4+ T cells from blood, cultured in vitro. The chain is built from TRBV20-1 and TRBJ1-1; a possible D gene is TRBD1 (6 bases). This sequence originates from a human donor who had recovered from COVID-19. The CDR3 here is CSALKGAEAFF. The CDR3, as DNA: TGCAGTGCCCTAAAGGGGGCTGAAGCTTTCTTT.